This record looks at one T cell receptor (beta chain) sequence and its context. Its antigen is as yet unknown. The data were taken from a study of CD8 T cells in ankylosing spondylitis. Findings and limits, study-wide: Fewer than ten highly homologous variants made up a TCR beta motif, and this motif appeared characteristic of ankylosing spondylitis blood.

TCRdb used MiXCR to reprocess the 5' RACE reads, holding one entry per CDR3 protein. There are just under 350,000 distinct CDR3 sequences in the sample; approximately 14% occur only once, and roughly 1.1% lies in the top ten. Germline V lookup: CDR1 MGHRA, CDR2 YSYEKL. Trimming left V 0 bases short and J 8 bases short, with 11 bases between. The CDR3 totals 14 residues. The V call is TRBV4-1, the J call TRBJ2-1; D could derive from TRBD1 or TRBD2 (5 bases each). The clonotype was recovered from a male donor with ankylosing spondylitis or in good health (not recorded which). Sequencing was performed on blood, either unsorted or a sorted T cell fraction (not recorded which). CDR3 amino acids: CASSQDPGRYEQFF. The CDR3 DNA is TGCGCCAGCAGCCAAGATCCGGGGCGGTATGAGCAGTTCTTC.